This T cell receptor (beta chain) was recovered during a study of beta chain features in type 1 diabetes. Findings and caveats of the study: Within the patient group, naive, central memory and Treg TCRB repertoires appeared more similar to each other than within healthy donors.

This clone came up a few times. Its antigen is as yet unknown. Via CD45RO/CCR7/CD25/CD127/CD95/CD27, cells of the CD4+ naive, central memory, regulatory and stem cell-like memory subsets were sorted. Every isolated RNA sample was fully reverse transcribed, so sequencing captured expressed TCRB transcripts. Sequenced by immunoSEQ multiplex PCR; TCRdb stores in-frame clones only, minus some. Of more than 300,000 clones in the sample, about 14% are singletons; the top ten hold roughly 0.017%. This CDR3 has 17 residues. Germline lookup yields CDR1 LGHNA and CDR2 YSLEER. V shed 0 bases and J 2 bases; nucleotides not matched to a gene: 4.

This chain links TRBV4-3 with TRBJ2-1; 10 bases are shared with TRBD2. The receptor's source is a woman under 30 in good health. The source material was naive CD4+ T cells from blood. CDR3 region: CASSQEGGTSAYNEQFF. CDR3 DNA: TGCGCCAGCAGCCAAGAGGGAGGGACTAGCGCCTACAATGAGCAGTTCTTC.